One sample yielded the 19 T cell receptor beta chains listed below, sequenced in a study of Ad26.COV2.S vaccination and SARS-CoV-2 variants. The treatment: around 19 received Ad26.COV2.S at low or high dose, single or two shots; about five received placebo; per-sample allocation not given. Sample collection was performed on day 63 after the first vaccine or placebo injection. Sequencing used immunoSEQ multiplex PCR; TCRdb keeps in-frame clones, though not all of them. This table has 350,000 to 450,000 clones, around 84% appearing once. Sequenced here: peripheral blood, sampled in a trial of Ad26.COV2.S vaccine versus placebo. The receptors shown here come from a person between 18 and 60 years old who received the Ad26.COV2.S COVID-19 vaccine or a placebo.

The rearrangement links TRBV19 to TRBJ2-3, with D tentatively TRBD2 (7 bases). Germline loops: CDR1 LNHDA, CDR2 SQIVND (reference sequence). V lost 7 bases and J lost 6, with 20 bases in between. There are 15 residues in the CDR3. The CDR3 loop is CASIQGGGPVDTQYF. The CDR3 DNA follows: TGTGCCAGTATCCAGGGCGGGGGCCCGGTCGATACGCAGTATTTT. The complete variable domain, with remaining parts taken from reference TRBV19 and TRBJ2-3, reads DGGITQSPKYLFRKEGQNVTLSCEQNLNHDAMYWYRQDPGQGLRLIYYSQIVNDFQKGDIAEGYSVSREKKESFPLTVTSAQKNPTAFYLCASIQGGGPVDTQYFGPGTRLTVL.

The V call is TRBV6-1, the J call TRBJ1-3; 8 nucleotides match TRBD1. The J segment lost 0 bases and the V segment lost 4 bases, leaving 8 bases of the junction unmatched. The CDR3 spans 17 residues. The germline V gene encodes CDR1 MNHNS and CDR2 SASEGT. The chain's CDR3 is CASSVQGASYSGNTIYF. The DNA of the CDR3 is TGTGCCAGCAGTGTTCAGGGGGCGTCCTACTCTGGAAACACCATATATTTT.

The V and J genes are TRBV18 and TRBJ2-5; TRBD2 aligns across 11 bases. Germline CDR1 KGHSH, CDR2 LQKENI. The ends lost 3 bases at V and 3 bases at J; junction bases unmatched: 3. The CDR3 is 15 amino acids. Here the CDR3 DNA reads TGTGCCAGCTCACCTTCGACTAGCGGGGAAGAGACCCAGTACTTC. This encodes CASSPSTSGEETQYF.

In nucleotides, the CDR3 is TGCGCCAGCAGCATACTAGGCACTAATGAAAAACTGTTTTTT. Translating it yields CASSILGTNEKLFF. J is TRBJ1-4 and V is TRBV5-1; the D is unclear. The CDR3 runs 14 residues. Trimming removed 4 bases at V and 2 bases at J, with 9 bases between. CDR1 is SGHRS, CDR2 YFSETQ, per germline.

This clone was seen a single time. The J gene is TRBJ2-4, the V gene TRBV6-6; 16 bases line up with TRBD2. The CDR3 extends over 20 amino acids. Germline V gene sequence: CDR1 MNHNY, CDR2 SVGAGI (reference sequence). Trimming cost V 6 bases and J 8 bases; bases outside gene matches: 19. CDR3 sequence (DNA): TGTGCCAGCAGCTCCGACTCCTTAGGGACTAGCGGGAGGGCCGGGTACATTCAGTACTTC. Translation: CASSSDSLGTSGRAGYIQYF.

This clone appeared once. The chain has TRBV5-4 and TRBJ2-7; 10 positions match TRBD2. Germline V lookup: CDR1 SGHNT, CDR2 YYREEE (reference sequence). Trimming at V came to 2 bases and at J to 1 base, leaving 9 bases not matched to a gene. This CDR3 region has 17 residues. The CDR3 sequence: CASSFLGLADASYEQYF. In DNA, the CDR3 is TGTGCCAGCAGCTTCCTCGGACTAGCGGATGCTTCCTACGAGCAGTACTTC.

The chain recombines TRBV30 with TRBJ2-4; D is perhaps TRBD2 (7 bases). Between the trimmed V and J ends, which lost 6 bases and 7 bases, there was a span of 19 bases. CDR3 length equals 14 residues. Looked up from germline, CDR1 is GTSNPN and CDR2 is SVGIG (reference sequence). Written as DNA, the CDR3 is TGTGCCTGTATTCCGGGGGGCGGTCGTAACATTCAGTACTTC. Translated, it gives CACIPGGGRNIQYF.

The table lists this clone with a count of one. The chain employs TRBV9 and TRBJ2-7, with 8 bases that match TRBD1. Trimming took 4 bases from V and 5 from J; bases not matched to a gene: 11. CDR3 length equals 15 residues. Germline-derived CDR1 and CDR2 are SGDLS and YYNGEE. For the CDR3, the DNA is TGTGCCAGCAGCCCAATTTGGACAGGGAGCAACGAGCAGTACTTC. It yields the protein CASSPIWTGSNEQYF.

The V call is TRBV27, the J call TRBJ1-1, with D perhaps matching TRBD1 (6 bases). The CDR3 length is 14 residues. V dropped 2 bases and J dropped 7 bases, with 14 bases sitting between them. In germline, CDR1 is MNHEY, CDR2 SMNVEV (reference sequence). The CDR3 is CASSLRQGPGEAFF. In DNA form, the CDR3 reads TGTGCCAGCAGTTTAAGGCAGGGGCCCGGTGAAGCTTTCTTT.

The chain combines TRBV9 with TRBJ2-1; a possible D gene is TRBD1 (5 bases). Germline V lookup: CDR1 SGDLS, CDR2 YYNGEE. V lost 4 bases to trimming and J lost 4 bases, with 12 bases between them. This CDR3 spans 14 amino acids. Here the CDR3 reads CASSQGALYNEQFF. Here the CDR3 DNA reads TGTGCCAGCAGCCAGGGCGCACTATACAATGAGCAGTTCTTC.

J is TRBJ1-6 and V is TRBV7-6; D not resolved. Germline CDR1 reads SGHVS; CDR2 reads FNYEAQ. The V and J ends lost 5 bases and 7 bases respectively, with 15 bases between them. This CDR3 has 15 amino acids. CDR3 residues: CASSRITAPNSPLHF. The CDR3 DNA follows: TGTGCCAGCAGCCGAATTACAGCTCCCAATTCACCCCTCCACTTT.

V is TRBV7-2 and J is TRBJ2-7; D gene ambiguous. The germline CDR1 and CDR2 sequences are SGHTA and FQGNSA. Trimming shortened V by 1 base and J by 5 bases, and 15 bases separated the two germline ends. The CDR3 is 15 residues long. The CDR3 loop reads CASSLDGYSLNEQYF. CDR3 DNA: TGTGCCAGCAGCTTAGACGGGTACTCATTAAACGAGCAGTACTTC.

In this sample, this clone turned up a few times. V gene TRBV28 combines with J gene TRBJ1-6; a weak D match, TRBD1 (6 bases). Trimming shortened V by 2 bases and J by 10 bases, and 21 bases separated the two germline ends. The length of the CDR3 is 17 residues. CDR1 is MDHEN, CDR2 SYDVKM, per germline. The CDR3 DNA follows: TGTGCCAGCAGTTTACCCCCCGGGGGCGGGACCGGGTCACCCCTCCACTTT. The encoded protein is CASSLPPGGGTGSPLHF.

V and J are TRBV7-2 and TRBJ2-7, with D hard to call. Trimming took 1 base from V and 2 from J, leaving 6 bases between them. CDR1 and CDR2 (germline): SGHTA, FQGNSA. This CDR3 is 13 amino acids long. Here the CDR3 reads CASSLGGPYEQYF. The CDR3 DNA follows: TGTGCCAGCAGCTTAGGTGGACCCTACGAGCAGTACTTC. The complete variable domain, with remaining parts taken from reference TRBV7-2 and TRBJ2-7, reads GAGVSQSPSNKVTEKGKDVELRCDPISGHTALYWYRQSLGQGLEFLIYFQGNSAPDKSGLPSDRFSAERTGGSVSTLTIQRTQQEDSAVYLCASSLGGPYEQYFGPGTRLTVT.

V and J are TRBV10-3 and TRBJ2-1; 10 bases map to TRBD2. Per the germline V gene, CDR1 is ENHRY and CDR2 is SYGVKD. V gave up 10 bases and J gave up 8 bases; unmatched junction bases: 11. CDR3 length: 14 amino acids. The CDR3 here is CATGVAGGSYEQFF. The CDR3 DNA reads TGTGCCACCGGGGTAGCGGGGGGTAGCTATGAGCAGTTCTTC.

In DNA, the CDR3 is TGTGCCAGCAGCTCCCGTGGGCGGGATCTGTCGGGGGCCAACGTCCTGACTTTC. It codes for CASSSRGRDLSGANVLTF. V gene TRBV7-2 combines with J gene TRBJ2-6; weak D call: TRBD2 (6 bases). Trimming took off 4 bases at V and 4 bases at J, with 20 bases between the two ends. This CDR3 contains 18 residues. CDR1 SGHTA and CDR2 FQGNSA come from the germline V gene.

The gene calls are TRBV18 and TRBJ2-1; 7 positions match TRBD2. Germline values: CDR1 KGHSH, CDR2 LQKENI. This CDR3 region has 16 residues. With 0 bases clipped from V and 3 bases from J, the junction kept 5 bases outside the gene matches. CDR3 nucleotide sequence: TGTGCCAGCTCACCACCGATTCGGGGGGACTACAATGAGCAGTTCTTC. Protein product: CASSPPIRGDYNEQFF.

The rearrangement joins TRBV14 to TRBJ2-1; D is uncertain. CDR3 length: 16 residues. Trimming shortened V by 1 base and J by 7 bases, and 17 bases separated the two germline ends. CDR1 SGHDN and CDR2 FVKESK come from the germline V gene. The chain's CDR3 is CASSQGRVSVGNEQFF. DNA of the CDR3: TGTGCCAGCAGCCAAGGTCGCGTCAGCGTAGGTAATGAGCAGTTCTTC.

The rearrangement joins TRBV30 to TRBJ2-3; 8 bases fit TRBD2. V lost 5 bases, J lost 6 bases, and 10 bases stayed unmatched. Germline assignment: CDR1 GTSNPN and CDR2 SVGIG (reference sequence). The CDR3 contains 14 residues. The CDR3 nucleotides are TGTGCCTGGCGCCAAAGCGGGAGAGGTGATACGCAGTATTTT. Its protein is CAWRQSGRGDTQYF.